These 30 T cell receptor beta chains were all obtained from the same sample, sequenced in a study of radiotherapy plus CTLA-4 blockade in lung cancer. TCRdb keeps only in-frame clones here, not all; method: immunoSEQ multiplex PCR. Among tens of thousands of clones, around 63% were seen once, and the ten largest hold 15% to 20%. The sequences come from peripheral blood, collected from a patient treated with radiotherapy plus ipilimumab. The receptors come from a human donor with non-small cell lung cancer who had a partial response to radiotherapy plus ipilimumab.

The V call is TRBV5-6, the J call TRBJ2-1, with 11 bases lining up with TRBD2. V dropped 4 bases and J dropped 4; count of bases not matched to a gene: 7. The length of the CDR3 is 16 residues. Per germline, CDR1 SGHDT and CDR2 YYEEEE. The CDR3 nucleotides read TGTGCCAGCAGCACCTCTAGCGGGAGGCGATACAATGAGCAGTTCTTC. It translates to CASSTSSGRRYNEQFF.

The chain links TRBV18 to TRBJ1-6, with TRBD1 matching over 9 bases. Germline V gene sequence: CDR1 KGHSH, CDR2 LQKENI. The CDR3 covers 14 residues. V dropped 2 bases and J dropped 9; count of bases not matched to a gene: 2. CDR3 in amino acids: CASSPTGGSSPLHF. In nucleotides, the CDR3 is TGTGCCAGCTCACCAACAGGGGGCAGTTCACCCCTCCACTTT. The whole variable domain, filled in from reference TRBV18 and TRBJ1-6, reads NAGVMQNPRHLVRRRGQEARLRCSPMKGHSHVYWYRQLPEEGLKFMVYLQKENIIDESGMPKERFSAEFPKEGPSILRIQQVVRGDSAAYFCASSPTGGSSPLHFGNGTRLTVT.

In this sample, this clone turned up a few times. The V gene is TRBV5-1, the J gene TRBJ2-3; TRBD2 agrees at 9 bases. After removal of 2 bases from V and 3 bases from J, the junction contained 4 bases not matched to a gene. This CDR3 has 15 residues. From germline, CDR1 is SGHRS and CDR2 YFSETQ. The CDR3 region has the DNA TGCGCCAGCAGCTTTAGCGGGAGTGGTACAGATACGCAGTATTTT. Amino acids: CASSFSGSGTDTQYF.

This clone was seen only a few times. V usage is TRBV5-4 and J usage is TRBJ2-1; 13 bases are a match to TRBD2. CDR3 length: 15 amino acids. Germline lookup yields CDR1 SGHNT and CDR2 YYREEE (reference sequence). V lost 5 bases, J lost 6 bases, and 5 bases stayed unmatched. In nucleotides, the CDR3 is TGTGCCAGCAGTCTGGGACTAGCGGGGCCCAATGAGCAGTTCTTC. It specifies CASSLGLAGPNEQFF.

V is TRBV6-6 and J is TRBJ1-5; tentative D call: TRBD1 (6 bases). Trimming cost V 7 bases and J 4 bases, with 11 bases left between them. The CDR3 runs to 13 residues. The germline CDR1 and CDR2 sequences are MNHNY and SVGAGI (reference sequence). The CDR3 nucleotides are TGTGCCAGCAACGCAGGGGTTAATCAGCCCCAGCATTTT. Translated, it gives CASNAGVNQPQHF.

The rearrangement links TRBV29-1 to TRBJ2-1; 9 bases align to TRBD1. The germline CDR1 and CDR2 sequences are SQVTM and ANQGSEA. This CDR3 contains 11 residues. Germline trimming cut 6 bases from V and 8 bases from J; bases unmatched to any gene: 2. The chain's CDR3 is CSVYRGHEQFF. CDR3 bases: TGCAGCGTATACAGGGGGCATGAGCAGTTCTTC.

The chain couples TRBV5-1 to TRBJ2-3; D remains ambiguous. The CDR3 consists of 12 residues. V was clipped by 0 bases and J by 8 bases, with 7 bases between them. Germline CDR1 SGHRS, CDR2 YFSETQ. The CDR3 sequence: CASSLATGTQYF. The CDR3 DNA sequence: TGCGCCAGCAGCTTGGCGACTGGTACGCAGTATTTT.

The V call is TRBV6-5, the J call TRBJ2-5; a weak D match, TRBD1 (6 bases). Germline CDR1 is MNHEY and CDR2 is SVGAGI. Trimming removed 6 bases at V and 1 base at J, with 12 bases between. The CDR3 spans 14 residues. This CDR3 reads CASSRSRGQETQYF. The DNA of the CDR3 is TGTGCCAGCAGCCGAAGCAGGGGCCAAGAGACCCAGTACTTC.

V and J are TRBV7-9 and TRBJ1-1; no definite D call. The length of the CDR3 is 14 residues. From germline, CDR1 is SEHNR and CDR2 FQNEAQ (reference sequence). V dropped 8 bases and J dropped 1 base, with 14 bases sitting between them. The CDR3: CASERAERNTEAFF. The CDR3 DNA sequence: TGTGCCAGCGAGAGGGCAGAAAGGAACACTGAAGCTTTCTTT.

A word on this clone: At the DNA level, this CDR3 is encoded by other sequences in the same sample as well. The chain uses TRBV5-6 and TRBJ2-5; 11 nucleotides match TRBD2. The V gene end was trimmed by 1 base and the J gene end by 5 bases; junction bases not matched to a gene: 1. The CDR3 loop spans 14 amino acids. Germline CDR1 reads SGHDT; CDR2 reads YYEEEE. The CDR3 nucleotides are TGTGCCAGCAGCTTGTGGACTAGCGGGGAGACCCAGTACTTC. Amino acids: CASSLWTSGETQYF.

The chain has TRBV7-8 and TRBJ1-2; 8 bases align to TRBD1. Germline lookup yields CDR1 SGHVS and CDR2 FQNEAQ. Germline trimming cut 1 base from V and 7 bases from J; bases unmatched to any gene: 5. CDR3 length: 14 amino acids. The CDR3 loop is CASSLVRTGFGYTF. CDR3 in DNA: TGTGCCAGCAGCTTAGTTAGGACAGGGTTTGGCTACACCTTC.

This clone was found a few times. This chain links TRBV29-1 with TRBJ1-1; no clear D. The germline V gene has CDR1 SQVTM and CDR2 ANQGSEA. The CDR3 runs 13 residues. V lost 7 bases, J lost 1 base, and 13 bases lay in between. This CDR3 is CSAVGSRNTEAFF. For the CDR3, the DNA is TGCAGCGCCGTGGGGAGTAGGAACACTGAAGCTTTCTTT.

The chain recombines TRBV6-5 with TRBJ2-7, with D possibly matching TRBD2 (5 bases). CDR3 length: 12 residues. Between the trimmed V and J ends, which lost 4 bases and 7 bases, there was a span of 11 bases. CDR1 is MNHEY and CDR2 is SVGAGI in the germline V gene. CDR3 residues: CASSFRGEEQYF. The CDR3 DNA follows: TGTGCCAGCAGTTTCCGGGGAGAAGAGCAGTACTTC.

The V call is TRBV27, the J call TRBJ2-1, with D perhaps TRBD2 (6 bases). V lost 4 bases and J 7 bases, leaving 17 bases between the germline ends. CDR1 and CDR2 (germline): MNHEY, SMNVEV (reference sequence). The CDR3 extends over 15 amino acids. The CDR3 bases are TGTGCCAGCAGTTCCTTGGGGGGTAGTAGTAATGAGCAGTTCTTC. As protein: CASSSLGGSSNEQFF.

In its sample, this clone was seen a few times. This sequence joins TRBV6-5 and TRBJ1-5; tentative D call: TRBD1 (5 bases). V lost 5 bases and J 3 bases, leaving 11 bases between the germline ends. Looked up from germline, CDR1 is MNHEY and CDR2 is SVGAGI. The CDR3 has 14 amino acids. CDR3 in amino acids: CASSEPTVNQPQHF. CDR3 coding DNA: TGTGCCAGCAGTGAACCGACAGTCAATCAGCCCCAGCATTTT.

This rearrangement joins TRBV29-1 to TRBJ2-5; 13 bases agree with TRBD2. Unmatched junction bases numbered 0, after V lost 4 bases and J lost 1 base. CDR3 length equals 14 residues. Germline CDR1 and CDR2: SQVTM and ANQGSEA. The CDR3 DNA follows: TGCAGCGTTGGGACTAGCGGGGGCCAAGAGACCCAGTACTTC. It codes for CSVGTSGGQETQYF.

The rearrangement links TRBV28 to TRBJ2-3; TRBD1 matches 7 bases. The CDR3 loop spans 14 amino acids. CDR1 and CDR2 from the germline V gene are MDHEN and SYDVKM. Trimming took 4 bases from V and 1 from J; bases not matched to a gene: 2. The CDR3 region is CASSSGQGTDTQYF. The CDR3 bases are TGTGCCAGCAGTTCCGGACAGGGCACAGATACGCAGTATTTT.

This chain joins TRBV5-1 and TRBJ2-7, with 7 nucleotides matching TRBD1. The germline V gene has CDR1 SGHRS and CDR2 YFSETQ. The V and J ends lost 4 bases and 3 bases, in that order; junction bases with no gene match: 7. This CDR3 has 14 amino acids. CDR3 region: CASSLGGADYEQYF. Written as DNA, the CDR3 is TGCGCCAGCAGCCTAGGGGGCGCGGACTACGAGCAGTACTTC.

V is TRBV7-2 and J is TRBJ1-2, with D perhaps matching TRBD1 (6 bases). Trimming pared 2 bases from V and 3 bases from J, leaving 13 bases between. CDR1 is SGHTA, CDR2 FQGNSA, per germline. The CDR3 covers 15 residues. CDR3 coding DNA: TGTGCCAGCAGCTTAAGAGGGGGTGGCTACTATGGCTACACCTTC. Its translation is CASSLRGGGYYGYTF.

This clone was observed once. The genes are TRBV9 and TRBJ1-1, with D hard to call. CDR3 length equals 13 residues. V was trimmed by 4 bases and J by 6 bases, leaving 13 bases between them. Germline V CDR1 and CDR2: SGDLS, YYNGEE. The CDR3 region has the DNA TGTGCCAGCAGCCCATCGGCGGTCTCTGAAGCTTTCTTT. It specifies CASSPSAVSEAFF.

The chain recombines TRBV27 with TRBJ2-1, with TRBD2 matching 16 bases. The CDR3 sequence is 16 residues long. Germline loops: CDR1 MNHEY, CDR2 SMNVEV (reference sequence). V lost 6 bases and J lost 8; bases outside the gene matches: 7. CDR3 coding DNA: TGTGCCAGCAGAACCTTCGGGACTAGCGGGGGGGATGAGCAGTTCTTC. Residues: CASRTFGTSGGDEQFF.

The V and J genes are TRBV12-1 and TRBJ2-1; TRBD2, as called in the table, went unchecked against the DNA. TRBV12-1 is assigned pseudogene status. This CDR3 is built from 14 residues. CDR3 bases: TGTGCCAGCAGCTTTGTGAGGGCGTGGGGTGAGCAGTTCTTC. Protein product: CASSFVRAWGEQFF.

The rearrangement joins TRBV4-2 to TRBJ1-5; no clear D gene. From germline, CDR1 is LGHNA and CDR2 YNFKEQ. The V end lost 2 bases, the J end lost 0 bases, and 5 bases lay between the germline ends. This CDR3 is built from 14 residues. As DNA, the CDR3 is TGTGCCAGCAGCCAACCACATAGCAATCAGCCCCAGCATTTT. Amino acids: CASSQPHSNQPQHF.

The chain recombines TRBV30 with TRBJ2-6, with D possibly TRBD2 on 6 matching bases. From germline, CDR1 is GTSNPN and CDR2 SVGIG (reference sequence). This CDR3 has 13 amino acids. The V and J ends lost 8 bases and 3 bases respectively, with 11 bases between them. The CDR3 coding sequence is TGTGCCGGAGGGGTAGGTGGGGCCAACGTCCTGACTTTC. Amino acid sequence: CAGGVGGANVLTF.

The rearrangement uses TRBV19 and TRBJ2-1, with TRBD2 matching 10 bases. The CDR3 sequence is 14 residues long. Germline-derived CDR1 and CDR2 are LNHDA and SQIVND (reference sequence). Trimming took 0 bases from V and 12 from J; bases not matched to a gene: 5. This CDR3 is CASSIEGAGGPQFF. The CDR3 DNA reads TGTGCCAGTAGTATAGAAGGAGCGGGAGGGCCGCAGTTCTTC.

The CDR3 reads CASRSMGGDTEAFF. CDR3 sequence (DNA): TGCGCCAGCAGGTCCATGGGGGGGGACACTGAAGCTTTCTTT. The chain is built from TRBV5-1 and TRBJ1-1, with TRBD1 as a possible D gene (5 bases). V was trimmed by 5 bases and J by 3 bases, leaving 14 bases between them. The germline V gene has CDR1 SGHRS and CDR2 YFSETQ. The CDR3 sequence is 14 residues long.

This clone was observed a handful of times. The CDR3 reads CASNAGGEQFF. In nucleotides, the CDR3 is TGTGCCAGCAATGCCGGAGGTGAGCAGTTCTTC. The rearrangement links TRBV25-1 to TRBJ2-1; TRBD2 is a possible D gene (5 bases). The CDR3 runs to 11 residues. V was shortened by 7 bases and J by 9 bases, with 10 bases between the two germline ends. Germline CDR1 and CDR2: MGHDK and SYGVNS.

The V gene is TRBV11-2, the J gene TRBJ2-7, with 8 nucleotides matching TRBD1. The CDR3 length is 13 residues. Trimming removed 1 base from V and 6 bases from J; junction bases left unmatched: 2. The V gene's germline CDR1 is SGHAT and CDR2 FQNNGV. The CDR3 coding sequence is TGTGCCAGCAGCTTAGGGACAGGGATCGAGCAGTACTTC. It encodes CASSLGTGIEQYF. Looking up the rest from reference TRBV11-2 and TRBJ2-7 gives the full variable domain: EAGVAQSPRYKIIEKRQSVAFWCNPISGHATLYWYQQILGQGPKLLIQFQNNGVVDDSQLPKDRFSAERLKGVDSTLKIQPAKLEDSAVYLCASSLGTGIEQYFGPGTRLTVT.

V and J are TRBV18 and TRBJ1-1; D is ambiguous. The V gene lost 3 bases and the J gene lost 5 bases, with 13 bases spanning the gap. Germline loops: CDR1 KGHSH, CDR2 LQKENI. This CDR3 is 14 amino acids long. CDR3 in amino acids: CASSPSTGVTEAFF. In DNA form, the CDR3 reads TGTGCCAGCTCACCGTCCACCGGAGTAACTGAAGCTTTCTTT.

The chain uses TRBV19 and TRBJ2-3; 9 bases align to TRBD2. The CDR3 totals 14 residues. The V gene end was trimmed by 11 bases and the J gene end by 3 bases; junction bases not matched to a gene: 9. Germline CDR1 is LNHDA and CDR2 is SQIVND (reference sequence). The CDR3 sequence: CASGAGGWTDTQYF. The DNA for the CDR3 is TGTGCCTCTGGAGCGGGAGGTTGGACAGATACGCAGTATTTT.